This T cell receptor (beta chain) was identified during a study of patients and donors after allogeneic stem cell transplantation. In TCRdb, the RT-PCR reads were re-called with MiXCR into one record per CDR3 protein. This sample has 400,000 to 450,000 distinct CDR3 sequences; more than 15% occur once, and the top ten carry around 7.2%. CDR1 and CDR2 from the germline V gene are SGHTA and FQGTGA. V gave up 9 bases and J gave up 5 bases, with 17 bases separating them. The CDR3 consists of 13 residues. The rearrangement uses TRBV7-3 and TRBJ2-7; possibly TRBD1 for D (7 bases). The sequence was collected from a human donor who was either an allogeneic HSCT recipient or a stem cell or donor lymphocyte infusion donor (not recorded which). It is not recorded whose cells these are; they may come from a transplant donor. Input material: blood, either unsorted or a sorted T cell fraction (not recorded which). The CDR3 sequence: CASAGTEVHEQYF. In nucleotides, the CDR3 is TGTGCCAGTGCGGGGACAGAGGTCCACGAGCAGTACTTC.